Listed here is a single T cell receptor beta chain. As yet, its antigen is unknown. The data were taken from a study of cytomegalovirus exposure and HLA in healthy donors. Study conclusions and caveats: Among TCR beta chains, those listed as cytomegalovirus-associated numbered around 180.

PCR primers comprised 60 Vbeta and 13 Jbeta primers. Libraries were prepared by immunoSEQ multiplex PCR; TCRdb keeps only in-frame clonotypes and omits some of them. The profile shows under 200,000 clones, roughly four fifths of them singletons. The CDR3 contains 14 residues. From germline, CDR1 is SGHRS and CDR2 YFSETQ. V dropped 7 bases and J dropped 3 bases, with 15 bases sitting between them. The sample taken for sequencing was PBMCs. V gene TRBV5-1 combines with J gene TRBJ2-3; a weak D match, TRBD1 (5 bases). The clonotype was recovered from a woman aged 40 to 50 in good health and CMV-seronegative. The CDR3 DNA reads TGCGCCAGCGGCCGGGCAGGGCAGACAGATACGCAGTATTTT. Its protein is CASGRAGQTDTQYF.